This T cell receptor beta chain comes out of a study of blood T cell repertoires in COVID-19. Study-level background: COVID-19 samples, acute and convalescent, were from the United States, Italy and Spain. T cells, B-cell-depleted T cells, or PBMCs supplied cDNA or gDNA.

Germline V gives CDR1 SGHAT, CDR2 FQNNGV. The CDR3 runs 14 residues. V was pared by 5 bases and J by 5 bases, with 15 bases between. Assay used: immunoSEQ multiplex PCR; TCRdb lists only in-frame clones, some missing. Of around 190,000 clones listed, approximately 80% are singletons. This sequence was found in a human donor in a cohort sampled during active COVID-19. The rearrangement joins TRBV11-2 to TRBJ1-1; D is possibly TRBD1 (5 bases). What was sequenced was peripheral blood. CDR3 sequence (DNA): TGTGCCAGCAGCCCAGGTTATACAGGAACTGAAGCTTTCTTT. This encodes CASSPGYTGTEAFF.